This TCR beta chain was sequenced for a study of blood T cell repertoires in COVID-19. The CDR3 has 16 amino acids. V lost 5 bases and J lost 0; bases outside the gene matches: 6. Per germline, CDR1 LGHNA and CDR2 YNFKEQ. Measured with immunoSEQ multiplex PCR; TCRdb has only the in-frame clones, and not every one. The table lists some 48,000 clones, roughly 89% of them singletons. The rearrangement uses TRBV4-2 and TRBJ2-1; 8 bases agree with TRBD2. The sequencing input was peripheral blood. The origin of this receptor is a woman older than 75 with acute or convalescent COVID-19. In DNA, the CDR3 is TGTGCCAGCAGCACTCGACTAGCGAGCTCCTACAATGAGCAGTTCTTC. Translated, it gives CASSTRLASSYNEQFF.